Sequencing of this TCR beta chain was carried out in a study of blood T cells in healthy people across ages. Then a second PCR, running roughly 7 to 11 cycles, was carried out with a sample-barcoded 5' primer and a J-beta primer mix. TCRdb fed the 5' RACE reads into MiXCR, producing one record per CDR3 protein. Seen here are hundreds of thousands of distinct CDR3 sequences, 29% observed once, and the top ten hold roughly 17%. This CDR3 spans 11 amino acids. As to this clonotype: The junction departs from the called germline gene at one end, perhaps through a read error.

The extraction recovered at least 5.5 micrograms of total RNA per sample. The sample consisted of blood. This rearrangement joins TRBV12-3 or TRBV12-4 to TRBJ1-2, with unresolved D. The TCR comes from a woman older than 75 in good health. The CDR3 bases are TGTGCCAACAGTTTTAACAATGGCTACACCTTC. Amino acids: CANSFNNGYTF.